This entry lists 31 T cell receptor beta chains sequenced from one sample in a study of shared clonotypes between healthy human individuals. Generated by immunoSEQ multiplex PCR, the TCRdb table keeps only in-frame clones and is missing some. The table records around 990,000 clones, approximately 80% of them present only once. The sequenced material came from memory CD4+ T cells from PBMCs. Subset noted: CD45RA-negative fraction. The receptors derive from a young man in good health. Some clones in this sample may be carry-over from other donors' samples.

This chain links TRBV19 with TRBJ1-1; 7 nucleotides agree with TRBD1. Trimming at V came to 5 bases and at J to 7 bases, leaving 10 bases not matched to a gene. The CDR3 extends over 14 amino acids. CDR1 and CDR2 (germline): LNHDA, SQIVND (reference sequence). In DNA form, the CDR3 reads TGTGCCAGTAGTCGACAGGGCTTAACCGGTGAAGCTTTCTTT. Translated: CASSRQGLTGEAFF.

CDR3 region: CASSFFRGGSRTYEQYF. CDR3 bases: TGTGCCAGCAGCTTCTTTCGAGGCGGGAGTAGGACATACGAGCAGTACTTC. The chain uses TRBV7-2 and TRBJ2-7; 7 bases are a match to TRBD2. Germline V gives CDR1 SGHTA, CDR2 FQGNSA. Trimming at V came to 3 bases and at J to 4 bases, leaving 15 bases not matched to a gene. CDR3 length: 17 amino acids.

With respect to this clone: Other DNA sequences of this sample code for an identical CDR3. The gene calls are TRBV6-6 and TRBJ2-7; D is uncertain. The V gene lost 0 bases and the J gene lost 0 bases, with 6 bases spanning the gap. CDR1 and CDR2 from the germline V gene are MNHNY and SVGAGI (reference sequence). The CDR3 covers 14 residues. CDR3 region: CASSYSASSYEQYF. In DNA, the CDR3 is TGTGCCAGCAGTTACTCGGCAAGCTCCTACGAGCAGTACTTC.

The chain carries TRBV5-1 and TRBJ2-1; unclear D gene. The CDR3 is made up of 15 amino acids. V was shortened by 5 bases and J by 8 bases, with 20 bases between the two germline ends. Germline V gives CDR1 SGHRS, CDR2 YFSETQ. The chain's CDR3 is CASSHRRTATDEQFF. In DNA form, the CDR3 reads TGCGCCAGCAGTCATCGGCGCACAGCCACGGATGAGCAGTTCTTC.

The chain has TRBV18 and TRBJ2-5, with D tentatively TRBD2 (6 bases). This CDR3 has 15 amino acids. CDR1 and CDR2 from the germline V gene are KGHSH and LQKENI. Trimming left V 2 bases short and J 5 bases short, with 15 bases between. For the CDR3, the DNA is TGTGCCAGCTCACCAGGGTTCGGGGGACGGGAGACCCAGTACTTC. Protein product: CASSPGFGGRETQYF.

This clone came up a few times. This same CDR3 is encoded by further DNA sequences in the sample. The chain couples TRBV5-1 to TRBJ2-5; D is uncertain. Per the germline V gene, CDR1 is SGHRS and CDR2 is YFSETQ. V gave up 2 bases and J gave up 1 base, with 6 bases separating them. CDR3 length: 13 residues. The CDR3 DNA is TGCGCCAGCAGCTTCGGTTCCCAAGAGACCCAGTACTTC. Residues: CASSFGSQETQYF.

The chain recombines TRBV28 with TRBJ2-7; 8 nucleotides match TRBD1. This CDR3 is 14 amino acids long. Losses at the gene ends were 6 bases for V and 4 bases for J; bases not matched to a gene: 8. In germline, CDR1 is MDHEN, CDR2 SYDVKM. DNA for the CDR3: TGTGCCAGCAGCCACCGGGACAGGTTGTACGAGCAGTACTTC. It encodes CASSHRDRLYEQYF. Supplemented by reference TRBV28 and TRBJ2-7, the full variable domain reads DVKVTQSSRYLVKRTGEKVFLECVQDMDHENMFWYRQDPGLGLRLIYFSYDVKMKEKGDIPEGYSVSREKKERFSLILESASTNQTSMYLCASSHRDRLYEQYFGPGTRLTVT.

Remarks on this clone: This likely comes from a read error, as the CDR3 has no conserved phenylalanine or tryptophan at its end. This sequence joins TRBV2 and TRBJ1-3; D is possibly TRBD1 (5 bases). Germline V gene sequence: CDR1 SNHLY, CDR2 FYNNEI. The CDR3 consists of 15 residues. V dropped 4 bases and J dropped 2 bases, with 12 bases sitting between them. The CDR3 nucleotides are TGTGCCAGCAGTGTCGAGTCGGGGCCTGGAAACACCATATATTCT. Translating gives CASSVESGPGNTIYS.

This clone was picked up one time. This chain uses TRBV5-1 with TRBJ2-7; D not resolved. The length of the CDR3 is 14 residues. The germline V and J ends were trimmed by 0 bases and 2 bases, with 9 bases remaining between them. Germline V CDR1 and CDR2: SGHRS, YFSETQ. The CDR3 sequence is CASSLEGSTYEQYF. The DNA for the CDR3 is TGCGCCAGCAGCTTGGAGGGTAGTACCTACGAGCAGTACTTC.

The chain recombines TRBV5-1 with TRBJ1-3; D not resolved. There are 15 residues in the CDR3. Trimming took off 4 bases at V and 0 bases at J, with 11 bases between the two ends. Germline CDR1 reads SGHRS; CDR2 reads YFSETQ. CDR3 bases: TGCGCCAGCAGCACCGAAGGGAGCTCTGGAAACACCATATATTTT. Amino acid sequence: CASSTEGSSGNTIYF.

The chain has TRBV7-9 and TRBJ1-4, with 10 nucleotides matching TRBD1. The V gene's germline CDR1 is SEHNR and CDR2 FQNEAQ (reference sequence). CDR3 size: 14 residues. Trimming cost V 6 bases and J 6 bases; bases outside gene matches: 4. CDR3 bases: TGTGCCAGCAGTTGGGACAGGGGAGATGAAAAACTGTTTTTT. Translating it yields CASSWDRGDEKLFF. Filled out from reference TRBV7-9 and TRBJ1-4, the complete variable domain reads DTGVSQNPRHKITKRGQNVTFRCDPISEHNRLYWYRQTLGQGPEFLTYFQNEAQLEKSRLLSDRFSAERPKGSFSTLEIQRTEQGDSAMYLCASSWDRGDEKLFFGSGTQLSVL.

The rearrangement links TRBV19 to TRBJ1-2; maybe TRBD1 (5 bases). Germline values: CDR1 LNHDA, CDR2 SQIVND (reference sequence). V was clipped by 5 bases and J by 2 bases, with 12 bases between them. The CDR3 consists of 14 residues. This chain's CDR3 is CASSRGTANYGYTF. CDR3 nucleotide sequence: TGTGCCAGTAGTCGAGGGACTGCGAACTATGGCTACACCTTC.

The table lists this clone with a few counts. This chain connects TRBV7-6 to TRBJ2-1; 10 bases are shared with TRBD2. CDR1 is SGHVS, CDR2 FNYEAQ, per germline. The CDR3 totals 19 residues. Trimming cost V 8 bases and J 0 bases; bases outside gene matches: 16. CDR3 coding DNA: TGTGCCAGCTCTAGGTGGGCTAGCGGGAGAAGGGGCTCCTACAATGAGCAGTTCTTC. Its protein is CASSRWASGRRGSYNEQFF.

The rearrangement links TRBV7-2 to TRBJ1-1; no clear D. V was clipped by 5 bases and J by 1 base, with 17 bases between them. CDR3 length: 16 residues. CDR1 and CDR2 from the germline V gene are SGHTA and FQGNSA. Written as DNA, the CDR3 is TGTGCCAGCAGCGTTAGGCCCCCCGGCACGAACACTGAAGCTTTCTTT. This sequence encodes CASSVRPPGTNTEAFF.

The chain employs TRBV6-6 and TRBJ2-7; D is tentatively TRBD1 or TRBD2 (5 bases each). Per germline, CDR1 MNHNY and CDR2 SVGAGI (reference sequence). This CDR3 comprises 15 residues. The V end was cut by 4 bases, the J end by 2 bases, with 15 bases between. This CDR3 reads CASSSHRDRTYEQYF. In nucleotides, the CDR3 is TGTGCCAGCAGTTCTCACCGGGACCGTACCTACGAGCAGTACTTC.

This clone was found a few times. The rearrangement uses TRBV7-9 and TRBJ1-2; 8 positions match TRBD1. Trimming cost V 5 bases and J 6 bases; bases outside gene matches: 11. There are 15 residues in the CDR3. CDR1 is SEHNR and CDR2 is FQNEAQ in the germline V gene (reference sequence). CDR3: CASSRGQGGFDGYTF. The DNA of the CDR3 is TGTGCCAGCAGCCGCGGACAGGGCGGCTTTGATGGCTACACCTTC.

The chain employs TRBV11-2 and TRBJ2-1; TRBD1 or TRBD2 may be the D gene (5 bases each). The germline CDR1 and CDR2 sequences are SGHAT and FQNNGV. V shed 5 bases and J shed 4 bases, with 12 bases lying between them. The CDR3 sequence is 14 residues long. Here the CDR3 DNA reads TGTGCCAGCAGCCGTGAGGGGCGGTACAATGAGCAGTTCTTC. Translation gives CASSREGRYNEQFF.

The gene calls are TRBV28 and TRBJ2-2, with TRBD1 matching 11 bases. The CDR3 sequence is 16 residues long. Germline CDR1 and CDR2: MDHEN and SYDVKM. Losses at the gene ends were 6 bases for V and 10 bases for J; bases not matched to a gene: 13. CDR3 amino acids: CASRTWGTGGSEELFF. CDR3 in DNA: TGTGCCAGCAGGACTTGGGGGACAGGGGGGAGCGAGGAGCTGTTTTTT.

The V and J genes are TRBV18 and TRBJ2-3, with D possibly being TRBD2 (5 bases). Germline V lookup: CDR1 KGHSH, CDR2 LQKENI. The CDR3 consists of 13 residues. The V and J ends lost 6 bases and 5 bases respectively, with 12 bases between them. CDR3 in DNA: TGTGCCAGCTCTCCTCGGAGGCAAGATACGCAGTATTTT. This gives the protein CASSPRRQDTQYF.

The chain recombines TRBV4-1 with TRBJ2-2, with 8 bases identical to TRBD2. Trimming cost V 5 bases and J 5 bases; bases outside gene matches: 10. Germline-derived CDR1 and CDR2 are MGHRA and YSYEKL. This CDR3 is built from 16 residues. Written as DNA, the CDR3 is TGCGCCAGCAGCGACGGTCCAGCGGGAGTAACCGGGGAGCTGTTTTTT. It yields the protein CASSDGPAGVTGELFF.

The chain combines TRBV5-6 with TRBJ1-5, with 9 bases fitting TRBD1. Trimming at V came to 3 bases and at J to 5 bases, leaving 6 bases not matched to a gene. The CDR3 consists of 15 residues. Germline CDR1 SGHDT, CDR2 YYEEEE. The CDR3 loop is CASSSWTGDDQPQHF. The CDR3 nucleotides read TGTGCCAGCAGCTCCTGGACAGGGGACGATCAGCCCCAGCATTTT.

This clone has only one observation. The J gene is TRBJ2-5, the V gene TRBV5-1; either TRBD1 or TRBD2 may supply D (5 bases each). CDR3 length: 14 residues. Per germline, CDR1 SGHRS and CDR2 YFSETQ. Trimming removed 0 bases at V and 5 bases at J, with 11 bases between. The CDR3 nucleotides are TGCGCCAGCAGCTTGGTGTCCGGGGACGAGACCCAGTACTTC. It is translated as CASSLVSGDETQYF. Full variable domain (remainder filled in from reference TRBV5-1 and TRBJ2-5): KAGVTQTPRYLIKTRGQQVTLSCSPISGHRSVSWYQQTPGQGLQFLFEYFSETQRNKGNFPGRFSGRQFSNSRSEMNVSTLELGDSALYLCASSLVSGDETQYFGPGTRLLVL.

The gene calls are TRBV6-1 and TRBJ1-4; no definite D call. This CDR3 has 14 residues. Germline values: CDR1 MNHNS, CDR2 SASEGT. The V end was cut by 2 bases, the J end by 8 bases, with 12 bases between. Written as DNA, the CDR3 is TGTGCCAGCAGTGAAAAGGGTTGGGAGGAAAAACTGTTTTTT. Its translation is CASSEKGWEEKLFF.

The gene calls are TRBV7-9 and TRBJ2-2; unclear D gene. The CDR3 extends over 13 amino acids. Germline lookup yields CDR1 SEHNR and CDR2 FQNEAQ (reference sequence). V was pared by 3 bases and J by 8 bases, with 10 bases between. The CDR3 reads CASSFWMLGELFF. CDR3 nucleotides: TGTGCCAGCAGCTTTTGGATGCTGGGGGAGCTGTTTTTT.

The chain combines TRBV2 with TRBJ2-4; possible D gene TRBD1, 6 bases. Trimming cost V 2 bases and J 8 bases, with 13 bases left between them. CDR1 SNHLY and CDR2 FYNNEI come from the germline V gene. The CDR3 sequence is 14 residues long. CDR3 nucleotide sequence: TGTGCCAGCAGTGAATCCCCAGGGGAAGACATTCAGTACTTC. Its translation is CASSESPGEDIQYF.

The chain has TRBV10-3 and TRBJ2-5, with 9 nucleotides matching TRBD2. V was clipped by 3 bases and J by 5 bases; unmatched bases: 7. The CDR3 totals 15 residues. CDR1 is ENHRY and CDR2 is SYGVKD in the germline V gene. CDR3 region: CAISDRGGRAETQYF. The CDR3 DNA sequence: TGTGCCATCAGTGATCGTGGCGGGAGGGCTGAGACCCAGTACTTC.

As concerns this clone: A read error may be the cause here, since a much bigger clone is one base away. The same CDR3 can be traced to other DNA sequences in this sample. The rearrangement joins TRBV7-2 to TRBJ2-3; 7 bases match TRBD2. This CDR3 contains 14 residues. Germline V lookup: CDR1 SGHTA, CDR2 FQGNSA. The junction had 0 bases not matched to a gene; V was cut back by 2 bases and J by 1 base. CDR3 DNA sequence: TGTGCCAGCAGCTTAACTAGCGGCACAGATACGCAGTATTTT. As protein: CASSLTSGTDTQYF. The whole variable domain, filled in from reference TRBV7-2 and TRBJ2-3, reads GAGVSQSPSNKVTEKGKDVELRCDPISGHTALYWYRQSLGQGLEFLIYFQGNSAPDKSGLPSDRFSAERTGGSVSTLTIQRTQQEDSAVYLCASSLTSGTDTQYFGPGTRLTVL.

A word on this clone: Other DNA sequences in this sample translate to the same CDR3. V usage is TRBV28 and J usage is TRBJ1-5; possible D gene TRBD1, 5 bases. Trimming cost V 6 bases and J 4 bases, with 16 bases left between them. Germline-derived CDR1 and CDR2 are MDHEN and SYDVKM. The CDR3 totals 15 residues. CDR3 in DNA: TGTGCCAGCAGCTCGGGGCAGGGCAGAAATCAGCCCCAGCATTTT. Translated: CASSSGQGRNQPQHF.

The DNA for the CDR3 is TGTGCCAGCCGGGGGGGGAACACCGGGGAGCTGTTTTTT. Protein product: CASRGGNTGELFF. V is TRBV10-3 and J is TRBJ2-2; TRBD2 aligns across 8 bases. Looked up from germline, CDR1 is ENHRY and CDR2 is SYGVKD. The CDR3 has 13 amino acids. J lost 1 base, V lost 10 bases, and 2 bases had no gene match.

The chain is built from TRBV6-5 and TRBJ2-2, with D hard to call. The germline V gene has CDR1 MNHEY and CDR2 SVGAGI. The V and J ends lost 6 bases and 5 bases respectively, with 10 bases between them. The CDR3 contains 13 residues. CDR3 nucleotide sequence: TGTGCCAGCAGGGCATTTAGTACCGGGGAGCTGTTTTTT. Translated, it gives CASRAFSTGELFF.

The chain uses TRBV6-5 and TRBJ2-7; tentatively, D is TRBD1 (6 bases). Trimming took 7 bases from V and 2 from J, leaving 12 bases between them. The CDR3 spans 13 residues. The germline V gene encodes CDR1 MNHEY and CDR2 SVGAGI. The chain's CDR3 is CASTRGFTYEQYF. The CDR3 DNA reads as TGTGCCAGCACTAGGGGGTTTACCTACGAGCAGTACTTC.